This TCR beta chain is from a study of T cell repertoires in cytomegalovirus infection. Overall study: From public TCR beta signatures came an indication of both CMV infection and matching HLA type. Study conclusions and caveats: Clonotype analysis showed dominance of the ex vivo response by HLA-C-restricted CMV-specific TCR beta clonotypes. People with CMV and the relevant HLA were identified by cumulative public TCR beta family frequency.

TCRdb analysed the reads with MiXCR anew, one entry per CDR3 protein. The sample lists 400,000 to 550,000 distinct CDR3 sequences, about 11% seen once, with roughly 10% in the top ten. V dropped 1 base and J dropped 7 bases, with 14 bases sitting between them. The CDR3 runs to 14 residues. Germline CDR1 is DFQATT and CDR2 is SNEGSKA (reference sequence). This clonotype was seen only a few times. Its specificity is not known. Sample: PBMCs. This sequence was found in a human donor in good health (CMV status not recorded). Some clones in this sample may be carry-over from other donors' samples. The genes are TRBV20-1 and TRBJ2-1, with TRBD1 as a possible D gene (5 bases). The CDR3 DNA follows: TGCAGTGCTAGAGGCTGGGGCCTTGGGAATGAGCAGTTCTTC. The encoded protein is CSARGWGLGNEQFF.